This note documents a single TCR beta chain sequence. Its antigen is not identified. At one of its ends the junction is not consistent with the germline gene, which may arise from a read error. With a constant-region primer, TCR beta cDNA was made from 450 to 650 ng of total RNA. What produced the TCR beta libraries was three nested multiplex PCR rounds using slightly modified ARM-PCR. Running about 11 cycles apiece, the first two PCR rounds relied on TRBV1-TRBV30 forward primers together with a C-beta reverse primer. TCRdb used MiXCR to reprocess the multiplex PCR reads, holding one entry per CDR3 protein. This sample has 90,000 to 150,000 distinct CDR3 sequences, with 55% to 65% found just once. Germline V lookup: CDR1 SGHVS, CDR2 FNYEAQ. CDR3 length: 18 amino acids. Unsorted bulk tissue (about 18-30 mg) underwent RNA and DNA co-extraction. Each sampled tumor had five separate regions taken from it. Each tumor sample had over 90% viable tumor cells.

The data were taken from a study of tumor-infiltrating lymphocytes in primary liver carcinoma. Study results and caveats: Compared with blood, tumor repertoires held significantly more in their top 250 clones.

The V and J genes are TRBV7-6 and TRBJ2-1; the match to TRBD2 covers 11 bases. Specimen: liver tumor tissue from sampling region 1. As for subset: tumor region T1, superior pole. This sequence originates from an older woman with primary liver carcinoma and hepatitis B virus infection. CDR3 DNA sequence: TGTGCCAGTAGCTTAGCAAGCACAGGGGTGACTAGCGGGAACCTGCAGTTCTTC. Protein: CASSLASTGVTSGNLQFF. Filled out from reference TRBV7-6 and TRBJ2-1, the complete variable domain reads GAGVSQSPRYKVTKRGQDVALRCDPISGHVSLYWYRQALGQGPEFLTYFNYEAQQDKSGLPNDRFSAERPEGSISTLTIQRTEQRDSAMYRCASSLASTGVTSGNLQFFGPGTRLTVL.